Listed below are T cell receptor beta chains from one sample, sequenced in a study of blood T cell repertoires in COVID-19. Assay: immunoSEQ multiplex PCR; the TCRdb copy retains only in-frame clones and omits some. The sample contains 150,000 or so clones, around 84% of which appear only once. The sample taken for sequencing was peripheral blood. Receptors were obtained from a man aged 50 or older with active or convalescent COVID-19. CDR3s include the opening cysteine and the closing phenylalanine or tryptophan. The order of the fields is clone size, D gene, J gene, V gene, CDR3 protein, CDR3 DNA. A D gene is named only where the DNA matches it firmly. Expanded clones are given a class, and other clones once, few, many or no size at all.

NA	TRBD2	TRBJ2-1	TRBV5-4	CASSIDPSGGFNEQFF	TGTGCCAGCAGCATAGACCCTAGCGGGGGCTTCAATGAGCAGTTCTTC
NA	TRBD2	TRBJ2-7	TRBV27	CASSLRGLAGAYEQYF	TGTGCCAGCAGTTTACGAGGACTAGCGGGAGCTTACGAGCAGTACTTC
NA	NA	TRBJ2-6	TRBV5-4	CASSLPTGESGANVLTF	TGTGCCAGCAGCTTGCCCACAGGAGAGTCTGGGGCCAACGTCCTGACTTTC
NA	TRBD2	TRBJ2-7	TRBV10-3	CAIMRRLAGGLTYEQYF	TGTGCCATCATGAGGAGGCTAGCGGGAGGGCTTACCTACGAGCAGTACTTC
NA	NA	TRBJ2-5	TRBV24-1	CATGEVKQGVGETQYF	TGTGCCACCGGAGAGGTAAAACAGGGCGTGGGAGAGACCCAGTACTTC
NA	TRBD1	TRBJ1-1	TRBV6-2/TRBV6-3	CASSYETGGDGSEAFF	TGTGCCAGCAGTTACGAAACAGGGGGGGACGGTTCTGAAGCTTTCTTT
NA	NA	TRBJ2-7	TRBV29-1	CSVGEAYEQYF	TGCAGCGTTGGTGAGGCCTACGAGCAGTACTTC
NA	TRBD2	TRBJ2-5	TRBV4-2	CASSQGSGSETQYF	TGTGCCAGCAGCCAAGGGAGCGGGAGTGAGACCCAGTACTTC
NA	NA	TRBJ2-5	TRBV24-1	CATSDLVRGWETQYF	TGTGCCACCAGTGATTTGGTGCGAGGGTGGGAGACCCAGTACTTC
NA	TRBD1	TRBJ2-1	TRBV6-6	CASSYPLRGRRNEQFF	TGTGCCAGCAGCTACCCCCTCAGGGGGCGTCGGAATGAGCAGTTCTTC
NA	NA	TRBJ2-1	TRBV25-1	CASSTKDRPFNEQFF	TGTGCCAGCAGTACTAAAGACCGTCCCTTTAATGAGCAGTTCTTC
NA	NA	TRBJ2-1	TRBV7-2	CASSLAKGGANEQFF	TGTGCCAGCAGCTTAGCAAAAGGGGGGGCTAATGAGCAGTTCTTC
NA	TRBD1	TRBJ2-7	TRBV7-3	CASSVQGDSYEQYF	TGTGCCAGCAGCGTACAAGGGGACAGCTACGAGCAGTACTTC
NA	TRBD2	TRBJ2-4	TRBV2	CASSIQGSSGGTQYF	TGTGCCAGCAGTATACAGGGTTCAAGCGGGGGGACGCAGTACTTC
NA	NA	TRBJ1-1	TRBV11-3	CASSLDGQFSGHDEAFF	TGTGCCAGCAGCTTAGACGGACAGTTTTCGGGACACGATGAAGCTTTCTTT
NA	NA	TRBJ2-7	TRBV11-2	CASSLVREPYEQYF	TGTGCCAGCAGCTTAGTCAGGGAACCCTACGAGCAGTACTTC
NA	TRBD2	TRBJ2-1	TRBV19	CASTPLGSGTYNEQFF	TGTGCCAGTACTCCCCTGGGTAGCGGGACCTACAATGAGCAGTTCTTC
NA	NA	TRBJ2-5	TRBV27	CASSYIGGQETQYF	TGTGCCAGCAGTTACATTGGGGGGCAAGAGACCCAGTACTTC
NA	TRBD1	TRBJ2-4	TRBV19	CASSPGVDRGEDIQYF	TGTGCCAGTAGTCCGGGGGTCGACAGGGGAGAGGACATTCAGTACTTC
NA	NA	TRBJ2-7	TRBV12-3/TRBV12-4	CASTRRSSYEQYF	TGTGCCAGCACCCGGAGGAGCTCCTACGAGCAGTACTTC
NA	TRBD1	TRBJ2-7	TRBV19	CASTVGQGGSYEQYF	TGTGCCAGTACCGTGGGACAGGGAGGCTCCTACGAGCAGTACTTC
NA	TRBD1	TRBJ1-2	TRBV5-1	CASSQGQANYGYTF	TGCGCCAGCAGCCAGGGACAGGCCAACTATGGCTACACCTTC
NA	TRBD1	TRBJ1-3	TRBV18	CASSPVTGENTIYF	TGTGCCAGCTCACCCGTAACAGGGGAAAACACCATATATTTT
NA	TRBD1	TRBJ1-5	TRBV20-1	CSASSGTGNQPQHF	TGCAGTGCTAGTTCCGGGACAGGCAATCAGCCCCAGCATTTT
NA	NA	TRBJ1-2	TRBV12-3/TRBV12-4	CASSSNPQGMDTF	TGTGCCAGCAGTTCTAATCCTCAGGGTATGGACACCTTC
NA	NA	TRBJ1-2	TRBV4-1	CASSQTWGDYGYTF	TGCGCCAGCAGCCAGACATGGGGGGACTATGGCTACACCTTC
once	NA	TRBJ2-5	TRBV5-1	CASSLGGQVQETQYF	TGCGCCAGCAGCTTGGGTGGACAAGTCCAAGAGACCCAGTACTTC
NA	TRBD1	TRBJ1-4	TRBV11-3	CASSWTGSHNEKLFF	TGTGCCAGCAGCTGGACAGGGTCGCATAATGAAAAACTGTTTTTT
NA	TRBD2	TRBJ2-1	TRBV3-1/TRBV3-2	CASSRGGGPGNEQFF	TGTGCCAGCAGTCGGGGGGGTGGTCCTGGGAATGAGCAGTTCTTC
NA	NA	TRBJ2-7	TRBV7-9	CASSLSGPGREQYF	TGTGCCAGCAGCTTATCTGGGCCCGGGAGAGAGCAGTACTTC
NA	NA	TRBJ2-1	TRBV28	CASSLPQLGGAFF	TGTGCCAGCAGTTTACCCCAGCTGGGGGGAGCGTTCTTC
NA	TRBD1	TRBJ2-3	TRBV29-1	CSELQGSDTQYF	TGCAGCGAACTACAGGGGTCAGATACGCAGTATTTT
NA	TRBD2	TRBJ2-1	TRBV4-3	CASSQDGAGAADEQFF	TGCGCCAGCAGCCAAGATGGGGCGGGAGCGGCGGATGAGCAGTTCTTC
once	TRBD1	TRBJ1-1	TRBV15	CATSRTGGMNTEAFF	TGTGCCACCAGCAGGACAGGGGGCATGAACACTGAAGCTTTCTTT
NA	TRBD2	TRBJ2-1	TRBV11-3	CASSLSGVNSYNEQFF	TGTGCCAGCAGCTTGAGCGGGGTAAACTCCTACAATGAGCAGTTCTTC
NA	TRBD1	TRBJ2-7	TRBV7-2	CASSPWTGSEQYF	TGTGCCAGCAGCCCATGGACAGGGAGTGAGCAGTACTTC
once	NA	TRBJ1-5	TRBV5-8	CASSGWNGRDQPQHF	TGTGCCAGCAGTGGGTGGAACGGGAGGGATCAGCCCCAGCATTTT
once	NA	TRBJ1-5	TRBV5-5	CASSLLQGFSQPQHF	TGTGCCAGCAGCCTTCTACAGGGTTTTTCTCAGCCCCAGCATTTT
NA	TRBD1	TRBJ2-5	TRBV25-1	CASSGTGGLETQYF	TGTGCCAGCAGTGGGACAGGGGGCTTGGAGACCCAGTACTTC
NA	NA	TRBJ1-2	TRBV12-5	CASGLDTGTTYGYTF	TGTGCTAGTGGTTTGGATACCGGGACAACCTATGGCTACACCTTC
NA	NA	TRBJ1-3	TRBV13	CASSLGTGHRSGNTIYF	TGTGCCAGCAGCTTAGGGACCGGACACCGCTCTGGAAACACCATATATTTT
few	NA	TRBJ2-7	TRBV29-1	CSVQNRMDSRAGEQYF	TGCAGCGTCCAAAACCGGATGGACTCCCGGGCGGGTGAGCAGTACTTC
NA	TRBD1	TRBJ1-2	TRBV6-5	CASRLDRVSFGYTF	TGTGCCAGCAGGCTCGACAGGGTTTCTTTTGGCTACACCTTC
once	TRBD1	TRBJ1-2	TRBV9	CASRRTGGAPYGYTF	TGTGCCAGCAGAAGAACAGGGGGGGCCCCCTATGGCTACACCTTC
once	NA	TRBJ2-1	TRBV2	CASSKTGVPYNEQFF	TGTGCCAGCAGTAAAACGGGGGTCCCCTACAATGAGCAGTTCTTC
NA	NA	TRBJ1-2	TRBV7-9	CASSLAGRSLLRDYGYTF	TGTGCCAGCAGCTTAGCTGGTAGGAGCCTCTTACGGGACTATGGCTACACCTTC
NA	NA	TRBJ1-5	TRBV12-3/TRBV12-4	CASTMGPNQPQHF	TGTGCCAGCACCATGGGGCCGAATCAGCCCCAGCATTTT
NA	NA	TRBJ1-1	TRBV19	CASTPRAALNTEAFF	TGTGCCAGTACCCCGAGGGCAGCTCTGAACACTGAAGCTTTCTTT
NA	TRBD1	TRBJ2-1	TRBV29-1	CSVEQGNYNEQFF	TGCAGCGTAGAACAGGGGAACTACAATGAGCAGTTCTTC
NA	NA	TRBJ2-1	TRBV7-9	CASRRDHNEQFF	TGTGCCAGCCGGCGGGACCACAATGAGCAGTTCTTC
NA	NA	TRBJ1-2	TRBV6-6	CASIHGRREFHYGYTF	TGTGCCAGCATCCACGGGCGCAGGGAATTCCACTATGGCTACACCTTC